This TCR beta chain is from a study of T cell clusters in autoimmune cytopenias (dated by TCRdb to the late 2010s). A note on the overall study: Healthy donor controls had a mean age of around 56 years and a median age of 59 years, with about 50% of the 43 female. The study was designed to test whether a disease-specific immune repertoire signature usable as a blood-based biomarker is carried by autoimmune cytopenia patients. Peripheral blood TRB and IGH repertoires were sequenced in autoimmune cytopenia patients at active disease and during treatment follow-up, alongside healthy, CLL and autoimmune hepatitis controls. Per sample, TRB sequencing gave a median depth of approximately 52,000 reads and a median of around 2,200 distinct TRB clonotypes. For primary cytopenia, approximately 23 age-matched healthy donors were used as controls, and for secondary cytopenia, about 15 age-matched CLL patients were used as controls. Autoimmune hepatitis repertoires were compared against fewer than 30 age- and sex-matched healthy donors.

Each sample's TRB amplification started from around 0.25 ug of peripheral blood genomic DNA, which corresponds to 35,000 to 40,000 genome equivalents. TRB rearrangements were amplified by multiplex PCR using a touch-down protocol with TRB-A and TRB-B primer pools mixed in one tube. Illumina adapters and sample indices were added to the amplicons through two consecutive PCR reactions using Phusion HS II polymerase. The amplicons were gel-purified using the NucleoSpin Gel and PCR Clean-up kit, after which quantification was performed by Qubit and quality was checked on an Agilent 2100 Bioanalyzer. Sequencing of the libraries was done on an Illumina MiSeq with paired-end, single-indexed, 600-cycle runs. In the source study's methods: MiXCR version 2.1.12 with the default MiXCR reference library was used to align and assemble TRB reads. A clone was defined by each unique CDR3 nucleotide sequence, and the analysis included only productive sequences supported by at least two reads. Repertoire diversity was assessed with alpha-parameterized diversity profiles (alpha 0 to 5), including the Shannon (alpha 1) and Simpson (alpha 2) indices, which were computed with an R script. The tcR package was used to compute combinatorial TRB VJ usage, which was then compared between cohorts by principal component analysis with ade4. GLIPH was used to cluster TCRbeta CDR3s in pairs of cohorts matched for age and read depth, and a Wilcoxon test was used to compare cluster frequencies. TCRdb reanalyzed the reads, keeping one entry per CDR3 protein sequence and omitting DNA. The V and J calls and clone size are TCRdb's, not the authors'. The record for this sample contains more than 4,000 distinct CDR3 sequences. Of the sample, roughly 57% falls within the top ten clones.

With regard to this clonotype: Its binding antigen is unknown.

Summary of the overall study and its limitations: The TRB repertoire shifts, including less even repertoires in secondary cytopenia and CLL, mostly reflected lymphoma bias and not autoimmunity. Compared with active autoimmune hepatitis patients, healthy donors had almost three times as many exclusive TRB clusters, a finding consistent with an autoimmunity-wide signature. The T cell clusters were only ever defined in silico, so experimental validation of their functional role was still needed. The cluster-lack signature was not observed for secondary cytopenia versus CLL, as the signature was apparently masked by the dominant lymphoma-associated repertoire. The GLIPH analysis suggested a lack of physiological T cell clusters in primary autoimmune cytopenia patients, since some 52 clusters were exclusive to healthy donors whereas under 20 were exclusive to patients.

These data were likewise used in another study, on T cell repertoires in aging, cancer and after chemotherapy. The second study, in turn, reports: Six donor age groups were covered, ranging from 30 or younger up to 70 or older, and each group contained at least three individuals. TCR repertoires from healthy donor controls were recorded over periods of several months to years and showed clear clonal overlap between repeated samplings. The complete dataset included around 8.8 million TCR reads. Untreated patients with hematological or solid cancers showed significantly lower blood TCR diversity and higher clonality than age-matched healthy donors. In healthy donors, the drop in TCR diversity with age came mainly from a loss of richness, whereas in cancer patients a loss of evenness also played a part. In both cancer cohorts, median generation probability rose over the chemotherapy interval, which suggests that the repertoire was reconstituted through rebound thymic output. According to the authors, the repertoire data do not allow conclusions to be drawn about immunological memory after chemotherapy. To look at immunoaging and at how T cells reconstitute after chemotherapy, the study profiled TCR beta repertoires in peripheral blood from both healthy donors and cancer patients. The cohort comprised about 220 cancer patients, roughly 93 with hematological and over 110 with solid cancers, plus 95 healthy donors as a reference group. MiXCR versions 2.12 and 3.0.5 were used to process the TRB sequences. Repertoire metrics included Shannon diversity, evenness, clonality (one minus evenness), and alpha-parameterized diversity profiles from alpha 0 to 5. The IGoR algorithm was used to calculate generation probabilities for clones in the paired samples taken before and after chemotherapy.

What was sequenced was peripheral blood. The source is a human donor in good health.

This receptor carries the CDR3 CASSYERWNTEAFF. The chain joins TRBV6-6 to TRBJ1-1. Spanning cysteine to phenylalanine, the CDR3 consists of 14 amino acids. No DNA sequence is on record. CDR1 and CDR2 are drawn from the germline V gene (reference sequence): MNHNY, SVGAGI.